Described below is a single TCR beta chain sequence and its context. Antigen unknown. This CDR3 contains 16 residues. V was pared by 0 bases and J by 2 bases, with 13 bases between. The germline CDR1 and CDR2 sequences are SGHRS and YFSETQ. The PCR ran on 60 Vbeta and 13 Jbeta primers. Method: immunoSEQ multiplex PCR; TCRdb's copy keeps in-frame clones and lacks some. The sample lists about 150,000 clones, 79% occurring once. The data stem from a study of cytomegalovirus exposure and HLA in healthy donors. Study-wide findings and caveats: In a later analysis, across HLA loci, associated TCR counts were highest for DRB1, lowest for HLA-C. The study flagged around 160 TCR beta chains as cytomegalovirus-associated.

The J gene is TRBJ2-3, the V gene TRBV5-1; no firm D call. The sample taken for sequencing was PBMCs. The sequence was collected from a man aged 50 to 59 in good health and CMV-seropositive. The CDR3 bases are TGCGCCAGCAGCTTGGAGGCGGCAGCCTCCACAGATACGCAGTATTTT. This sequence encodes CASSLEAAASTDTQYF.